This is a list of T cell receptor beta chains from one sample in a study of beta chain features in type 1 diabetes. Data came from immunoSEQ multiplex PCR; TCRdb stores just in-frame clones and leaves some out. The profile shows around 46,000 clones, 35% to 55% of them singletons. Sample: stem cell memory CD4+ T cells from blood. The receptors stem from a man aged 25 to 45 with type 1 diabetes. Each CDR3 is given with its conserved first and last residue. The order of the fields is clone size, J gene, D gene, CDR3 length, V gene, CDR3 protein, CDR3 DNA. D genes are given only for firm matches. Where a row states a size, it is once, few, many or the class of an expanded clone; other rows omit it.

>-|TRBJ2-7|-|12|TRBV10-3
CAIRDISYEQYF
TGTGCCATCAGGGACATCTCCTACGAGCAGTACTTC
>few|TRBJ2-2|-|12|TRBV5-4
CASSSPRGELFF
TGTGCCAGCAGCTCTCCGCGGGGGGAGCTGTTTTTT
>-|TRBJ1-1|-|13|TRBV27
CASTWAGNTEAFF
TGTGCCAGCACCTGGGCAGGGAACACTGAAGCTTTCTTT
>few|TRBJ2-7|TRBD2|14|TRBV7-2
CASSFSGTTYEQYF
TGTGCCAGCAGCTTCTCCGGGACTACCTACGAGCAGTACTTC
>-|TRBJ2-2|-|13|TRBV9
CASSQRSPGELFF
TGTGCCAGCAGCCAACGGTCCCCCGGGGAGCTGTTTTTT
>few|TRBJ2-1|-|17|TRBV14
CASSQDPRPGRYNEQFF
TGTGCCAGCAGCCAAGATCCGCGACCGGGAAGGTACAATGAGCAGTTCTTC
>-|TRBJ2-1|TRBD2|17|TRBV19
CASSSPGTSGRIGEQFF
TGTGCCAGTAGTAGCCCCGGGACTAGCGGGAGGATAGGTGAGCAGTTCTTC
>few|TRBJ1-1|-|13|TRBV29-1
CSVELLGGTEAFF
TGCAGCGTTGAACTATTGGGAGGGACTGAAGCTTTCTTT
>few|TRBJ1-1|-|15|TRBV7-9
CASISAIKVADLGRW
TGTGCCAGCATCTCTGCAATTAAGGTAGCAGATTTGGGTCGATGG
>-|TRBJ1-2|-|15|TRBV28
CASSPTSSKRHGYTF
TGTGCCAGCAGCCCCACTTCGAGTAAACGCCATGGCTACACCTTC
>-|TRBJ2-1|TRBD1|16|TRBV12-5
CASGLYGQGGMDEQFF
TGTGCTAGTGGTTTGTACGGACAGGGGGGAATGGATGAGCAGTTCTTC
>-|TRBJ2-1|-|14|TRBV6-6
CASQTDHPNIEQFF
TGTGCCAGTCAGACAGACCACCCAAACATAGAGCAGTTCTTC
>-|TRBJ2-1|TRBD2|15|TRBV15
CATSVDRAGYNEQFF
TGTGCCACCAGCGTCGATCGAGCGGGGTACAATGAGCAGTTCTTC
>-|TRBJ2-1|-|15|TRBV28
CASSPGTYSYNEQFF
TGTGCCAGCAGTCCCGGGACTTACTCCTACAATGAGCAGTTCTTC
>-|TRBJ1-2|TRBD1|13|TRBV10-3
CAIRGDRNYGYTF
TGTGCCATCAGAGGGGACAGAAACTATGGCTACACCTTC
>-|TRBJ2-3|TRBD2|16|TRBV5-1
CASSLTSGGITDTQYF
TGCGCCAGCAGCTTGACTAGCGGGGGAATCACAGATACGCAGTATTTT
>-|TRBJ1-1|-|13|TRBV28
CASSFSGYTEAFF
TGTGCCAGCAGTTTTTCGGGGTACACTGAAGCTTTCTTT
>-|TRBJ2-1|-|16|TRBV7-9
CASSLALAEVYNEQFF
TGTGCCAGCAGCTTAGCTTTAGCGGAGGTTTACAATGAGCAGTTCTTC
>-|TRBJ2-5|TRBD2|15|TRBV11-3
CASSTGLASQETQYF
TGTGCCAGCAGCACGGGACTAGCGAGCCAAGAGACCCAGTACTTC
>-|TRBJ2-2|-|15|TRBV7-9
CASSRNRRGTGELFF
TGTGCCAGCAGCCGGAACAGGAGGGGTACCGGGGAGCTGTTTTTT
>-|TRBJ2-5|-|13|TRBV7-2
CASSLRRSGTQYF
TGTGCCAGCAGCTTAAGGCGTTCAGGGACCCAGTACTTC
>-|TRBJ2-7|TRBD2|14|TRBV27
CASSLLAGAHEQYF
TGTGCCAGCAGTTTATTGGCGGGAGCCCACGAGCAGTACTTC
>few|TRBJ2-3|-|15|TRBV11-2
CASSLDRVTRDTQYF
TGTGCCAGCAGCTTAGACAGGGTCACCAGGGATACGCAGTATTTT
>-|TRBJ1-5|-|15|TRBV5-1
CASSLGQTPAEPQHF
TGCGCCAGCAGCTTGGGCCAGACCCCAGCGGAGCCCCAGCATTTT
>-|TRBJ1-5|-|14|TRBV28
CASASEAGAQPQHF
TGTGCCAGCGCCTCAGAGGCGGGAGCCCAGCCCCAGCATTTT
>-|TRBJ2-3|-|14|TRBV7-2
CASSLAFFTDTQYF
TGTGCCAGCAGCTTAGCCTTCTTCACAGATACGCAGTATTTT
>-|TRBJ1-2|TRBD1|12|TRBV29-1
CSGRQGGWGYTF
TGCAGCGGTAGACAGGGCGGATGGGGCTACACCTTC
>few|TRBJ2-1|-|13|TRBV15
CATSPRMQGREFF
TGTGCCACCAGCCCCAGGATGCAGGGGAGGGAGTTCTTC
>-|TRBJ2-5|-|15|TRBV5-1
CASSPLQGSQETQYF
TGCGCCAGCAGCCCTTTGCAGGGCTCCCAAGAGACCCAGTACTTC
>-|TRBJ1-1|-|15|TRBV5-1
CASSLAKQGNTEAFF
TGCGCCAGCAGCTTGGCTAAACAGGGGAACACTGAAGCTTTCTTT
>few|TRBJ2-7|TRBD2|16|TRBV7-9
CASSVANGTRPSEQYF
TGTGCCAGCAGCGTAGCAAATGGGACTAGACCCTCCGAGCAGTACTTC
>-|TRBJ2-1|-|12|TRBV6-6
CASTRRDWEQFF
TGTGCCAGCACTCGGAGGGACTGGGAGCAGTTCTTC
>-|TRBJ2-7|-|14|TRBV6-1
CASALQGGFYEQYF
TGTGCCAGCGCACTTCAGGGCGGCTTCTACGAGCAGTACTTC
>few|TRBJ2-1|-|12|TRBV18
CASSLRGDEQFF
TGTGCCAGCTCACTCAGGGGGGATGAGCAGTTCTTC
>-|TRBJ2-7|-|14|TRBV21-1
CASPTPGDSYEQYF
TGTGCCAGCCCGACCCCAGGGGACTCCTACGAGCAGTACTTC
>few|TRBJ1-1|TRBD1|14|TRBV5-1
CASNSGQSNTEAFF
TGCGCCAGCAACTCGGGACAGTCGAACACTGAAGCTTTCTTT
>-|TRBJ2-3|-|14|TRBV19
CASSTRHGTDTQYF
TGTGCCAGTAGTACGCGGCACGGCACAGATACGCAGTATTTT
>-|TRBJ2-5|-|15|TRBV5-5
CASSLGSVYQETQYF
TGTGCCAGCAGCTTGGGTTCAGTGTACCAAGAGACCCAGTACTTC